This TCR beta chain was profiled in a study of OX40 agonist ivuxolimab in advanced cancers. Study information: Earlier treatment with anti-PD-1, anti-PD-L1 or anti-CTLA-4 was permitted, and 30% to 40% had received some. The study, taken as a whole, reports: Blood T cells, both CD4+ and CD8+, expanded clonally by week 6 at 0.1 to 3.0 mg/kg.

This clone appeared a few times. No antigen is known for it. There are 15 residues in the CDR3. Germline-derived CDR1 and CDR2 are SNHLY and FYNNEI. V was shortened by 4 bases and J by 2 bases, with 12 bases between the two germline ends. Sequenced by immunoSEQ multiplex PCR; TCRdb stores in-frame clones only, minus some. This table has tens of thousands of clones, roughly nine tenths appearing once. The sample in question was CD4+ or CD8+ T cells sorted from blood, obtained in a trial of the OX40 agonist ivuxolimab. The rearrangement uses TRBV2 and TRBJ2-4; D possibly corresponds to TRBD1 (6 bases). This sequence originates from an adult with an advanced solid tumor such as melanoma, head and neck, liver or kidney cancer. CDR3 protein: CASSAEQGPKNIQYF. The CDR3 DNA sequence: TGTGCCAGCAGTGCCGAACAGGGACCCAAAAACATTCAGTACTTC.